The 8 T cell receptor beta chains below come from one sample, sequenced in a study of human T cells and chemical hapten exposure. The time point was: patch test 1, 2 weeks after DPC sensitization. As for treatment: therapeutic diphenylcyclopropenone sensitization with weekly scalp DPC. TCRdb re-called the RACE reads through MiXCR, storing one row per CDR3 protein. Of tens of thousands of distinct CDR3 sequences in the sample, approximately 8.6% were seen once. Sequenced material: whole blood, taken in connection with sensitization to the hapten diphenylcyclopropenone (DPC). Source of these receptors: a middle-aged woman with alopecia areata. Some clones in this sample may be carry-over from other donors' samples.

This clonotype occurred many times. The chain recombines TRBV29-1 with TRBJ1-1; maybe TRBD1 (6 bases). V lost 6 bases and J lost 4, with 12 bases in between. CDR1 SQVTM and CDR2 ANQGSEA come from the germline V gene. The CDR3 is 12 amino acids. CDR3 sequence: CSVEQGPTEAFF. The CDR3 bases are TGCAGCGTGGAACAGGGTCCCACTGAAGCTTTCTTT.

This clonotype has only a few counts. The rearrangement links TRBV4-1 to TRBJ1-1; no clear D gene. The CDR3 contains 15 residues. Per the germline V gene, CDR1 is MGHRA and CDR2 is YSYEKL. Trimming pared 2 bases from V and 0 bases from J, leaving 10 bases between. The CDR3 is CASSQSRNMNTEAFF. CDR3 bases: TGCGCCAGCAGCCAATCGAGGAACATGAACACTGAAGCTTTCTTT.

This clonotype occurred many times. This sequence joins TRBV6-1 and TRBJ2-3; 7 bases fit TRBD2. Looked up from germline, CDR1 is MNHNS and CDR2 is SASEGT. The CDR3 is 15 amino acids. The ends lost 1 base at V and 4 bases at J; junction bases unmatched: 5. The CDR3 nucleotides are TGTGCCAGCAGTGAAGGGGTTAGCGGGCCAGATACGCAGTATTTT. Its translation is CASSEGVSGPDTQYF.

In its sample, this clonotype was seen a few times. The rearrangement links TRBV5-6 to TRBJ2-1; 12 nucleotides agree with TRBD2. Germline CDR1 reads SGHDT; CDR2 reads YYEEEE. This CDR3 contains 15 residues. The trim removed 4 bases at V and 9 bases at J, leaving 8 bases unmatched. The CDR3 sequence: CASSLASGGASEQFF. The CDR3 DNA reads TGTGCCAGCAGCCTAGCTAGCGGGGGGGCCAGTGAGCAGTTCTTC.

In its sample, this clonotype was seen once. V usage is TRBV7-2 and J usage is TRBJ2-2; 7 nucleotides line up with TRBD2. Trimming took 4 bases from V and 6 from J; bases not matched to a gene: 8. The CDR3 runs 15 residues. Germline loops: CDR1 SGHTA, CDR2 FQGNSA. The CDR3 is CASSSGGGRAGELFF. CDR3 coding DNA: TGTGCCAGCAGCTCCGGCGGGGGACGGGCCGGGGAGCTGTTTTTT.

Note on this clonotype: A much bigger clone sits one base away, suggesting this may be a read error. The chain carries TRBV6-4 and TRBJ2-1; D might be TRBD1 (6 bases). CDR1 MRHNA and CDR2 SNTAGT come from the germline V gene. The CDR3 contains 15 residues. Trimming took 2 bases from V and 5 from J, leaving 13 bases between them. Here the CDR3 DNA reads TGTGCCAGCAGTGACAACCCAGGGGACCACAATGAGCAGTTCTTC. It is translated as CASSDNPGDHNEQFF.

This clonotype was detected only a few times. CDR3 bases: TGTGCCAGCAGCTTAGTTCTAGCGGGGCAAGAGACCCAGTACTTC. It yields the protein CASSLVLAGQETQYF. The chain couples TRBV7-9 to TRBJ2-5; 9 bases map to TRBD2. The V gene's germline CDR1 is SEHNR and CDR2 FQNEAQ (reference sequence). The CDR3 sequence is 15 residues long. Unmatched junction bases numbered 2, after V lost 1 base and J lost 2 bases. Looking up the rest from reference TRBV7-9 and TRBJ2-5 gives the full variable domain: DTGVSQNPRHKITKRGQNVTFRCDPISEHNRLYWYRQTLGQGPEFLTYFQNEAQLEKSRLLSDRFSAERPKGSFSTLEIQRTEQGDSAMYLCASSLVLAGQETQYFGPGTRLLVL.

This clonotype was found many times. This rearrangement joins TRBV2 to TRBJ2-5; 12 bases are shared with TRBD2. The ends lost 5 bases at V and 2 bases at J; junction bases unmatched: 3. Looked up from germline, CDR1 is SNHLY and CDR2 is FYNNEI. The CDR3 has 15 amino acids. CDR3 DNA sequence: TGTGCCAGCAGTCGTGGGACTAGCGGGCAAGAGACCCAGTACTTC. Translating gives CASSRGTSGQETQYF.